The present T cell receptor (beta chain) was sequenced within a study of Ad26.COV2.S vaccination and SARS-CoV-2 variants. This CDR3 has 18 amino acids. V lost 2 bases to trimming and J lost 0 bases, with 17 bases between them. The germline gives CDR1 MDHEN, CDR2 SYDVKM. Some clones are missing from TCRdb's copy, which holds only in-frame ones; the method was immunoSEQ multiplex PCR. The sample includes some 320,000 clones, roughly 80% seen only once; the top ten take 2.1%. Documented treatment: approximately 18 received Ad26.COV2.S at low or high dose, single or two shots; a few received placebo; per-sample allocation not given. Material that was analyzed had been drawn on day 63 after the first vaccine or placebo injection. This clone was seen only once.

Sequencing used peripheral blood, obtained in a trial of Ad26.COV2.S vaccine versus placebo. The source of this sequence is a person aged 18 to 59 who received the Ad26.COV2.S COVID-19 vaccine or a placebo. The chain is built from TRBV28 and TRBJ1-5; tentative D call: TRBD1 (5 bases). CDR3 sequence: CASSLRAGIEDSNQPQHF. The DNA of the CDR3 is TGTGCCAGCAGTTTAAGGGCAGGGATCGAAGATAGCAATCAGCCCCAGCATTTT.